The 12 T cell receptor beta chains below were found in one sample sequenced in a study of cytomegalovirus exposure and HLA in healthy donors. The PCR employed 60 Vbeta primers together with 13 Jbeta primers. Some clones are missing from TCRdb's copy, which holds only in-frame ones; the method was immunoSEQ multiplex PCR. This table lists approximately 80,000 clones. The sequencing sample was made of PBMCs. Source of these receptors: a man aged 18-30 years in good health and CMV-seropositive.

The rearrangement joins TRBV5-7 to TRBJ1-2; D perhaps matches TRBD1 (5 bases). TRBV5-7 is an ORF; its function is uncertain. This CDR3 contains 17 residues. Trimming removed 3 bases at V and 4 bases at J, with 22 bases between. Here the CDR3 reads CASSSLGGSVPPYGYTF. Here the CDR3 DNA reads TGTGCCAGCAGCTCCCTCGGGGGGTCCGTCCCCCCCTATGGCTACACCTTC.

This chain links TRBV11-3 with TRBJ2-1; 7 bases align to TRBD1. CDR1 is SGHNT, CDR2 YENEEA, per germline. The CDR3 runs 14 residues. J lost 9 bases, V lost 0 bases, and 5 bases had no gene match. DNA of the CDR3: TGTGCCAGCAGCTTAGATGGGGACAGAGGTGAGCAGTTCTTC. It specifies CASSLDGDRGEQFF.

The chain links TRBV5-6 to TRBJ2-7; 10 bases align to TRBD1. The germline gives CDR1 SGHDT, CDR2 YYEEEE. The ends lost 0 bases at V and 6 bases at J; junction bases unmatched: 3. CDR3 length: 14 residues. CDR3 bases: TGTGCCAGCAGCTTGGGTGGACAGGGGGTCGAGCAGTACTTC. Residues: CASSLGGQGVEQYF.

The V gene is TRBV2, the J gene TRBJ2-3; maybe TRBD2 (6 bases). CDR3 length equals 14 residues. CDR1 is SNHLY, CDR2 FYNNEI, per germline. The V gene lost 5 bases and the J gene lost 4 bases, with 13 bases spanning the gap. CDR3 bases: TGTGCCAGCAGTCAGACTACGGGGGCAGATACGCAGTATTTT. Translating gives CASSQTTGADTQYF. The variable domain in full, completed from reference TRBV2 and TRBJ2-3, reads EPEVTQTPSHQVTQMGQEVILRCVPISNHLYFYWYRQILGQKVEFLVSFYNNEISEKSEIFDDQFSVERPDGSNFTLKIRSTKLEDSAMYFCASSQTTGADTQYFGPGTRLTVL.

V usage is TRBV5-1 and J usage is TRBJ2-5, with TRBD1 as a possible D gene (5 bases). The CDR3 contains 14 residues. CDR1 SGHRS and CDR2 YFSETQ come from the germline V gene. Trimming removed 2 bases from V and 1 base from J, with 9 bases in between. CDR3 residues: CASSFLTAQETQYF. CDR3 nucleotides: TGCGCCAGCAGCTTTCTGACAGCCCAAGAGACCCAGTACTTC.

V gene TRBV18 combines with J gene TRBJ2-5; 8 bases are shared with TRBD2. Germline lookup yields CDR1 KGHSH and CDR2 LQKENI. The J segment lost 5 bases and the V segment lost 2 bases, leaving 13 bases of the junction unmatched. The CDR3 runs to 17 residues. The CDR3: CASSPTAAGGAVETQYF. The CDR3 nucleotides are TGTGCCAGCTCACCAACGGCCGCCGGGGGGGCGGTTGAGACCCAGTACTTC.

In nucleotides, the CDR3 is TGTGCCAGCAGTGAAGGAGAAGGGACAGGAGGCTATGGCTACACCTTC. Amino acid sequence: CASSEGEGTGGYGYTF. The chain is built from TRBV6-1 and TRBJ1-2, with TRBD1 matching over 8 bases. CDR3 length: 16 residues. The J segment lost 4 bases and the V segment lost 1 base, leaving 8 bases of the junction unmatched. Looked up from germline, CDR1 is MNHNS and CDR2 is SASEGT.

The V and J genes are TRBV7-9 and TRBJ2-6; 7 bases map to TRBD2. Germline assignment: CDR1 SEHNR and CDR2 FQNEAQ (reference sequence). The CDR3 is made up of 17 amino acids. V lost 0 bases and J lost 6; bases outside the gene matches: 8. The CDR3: CASSLAPAGEKANVLTF. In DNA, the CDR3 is TGTGCCAGCAGCTTAGCCCCTGCGGGGGAGAAGGCCAACGTCCTGACTTTC.

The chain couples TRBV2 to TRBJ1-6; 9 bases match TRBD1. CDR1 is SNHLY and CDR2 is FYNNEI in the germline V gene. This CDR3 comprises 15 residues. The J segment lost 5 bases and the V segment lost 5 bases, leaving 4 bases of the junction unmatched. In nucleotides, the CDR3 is TGTGCCAGCAGTATCCGGACAGGGGATAATTCACCCCTCCACTTT. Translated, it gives CASSIRTGDNSPLHF. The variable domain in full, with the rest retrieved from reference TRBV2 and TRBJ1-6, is EPEVTQTPSHQVTQMGQEVILRCVPISNHLYFYWYRQILGQKVEFLVSFYNNEISEKSEIFDDQFSVERPDGSNFTLKIRSTKLEDSAMYFCASSIRTGDNSPLHFGNGTRLTVT.

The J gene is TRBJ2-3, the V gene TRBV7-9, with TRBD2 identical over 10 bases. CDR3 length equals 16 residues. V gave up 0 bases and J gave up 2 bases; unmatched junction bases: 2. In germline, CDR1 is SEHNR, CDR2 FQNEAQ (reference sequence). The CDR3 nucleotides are TGTGCCAGCAGCTTAGCCGGGACTAGCGCCACAGATACGCAGTATTTT. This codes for CASSLAGTSATDTQYF.

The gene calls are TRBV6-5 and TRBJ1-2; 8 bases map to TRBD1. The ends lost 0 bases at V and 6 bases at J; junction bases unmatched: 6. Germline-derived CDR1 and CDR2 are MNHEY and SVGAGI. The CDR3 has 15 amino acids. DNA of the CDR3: TGTGCCAGCAGTTACTCGGTCAGGGGGCAGAATGGCTACACCTTC. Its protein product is CASSYSVRGQNGYTF.

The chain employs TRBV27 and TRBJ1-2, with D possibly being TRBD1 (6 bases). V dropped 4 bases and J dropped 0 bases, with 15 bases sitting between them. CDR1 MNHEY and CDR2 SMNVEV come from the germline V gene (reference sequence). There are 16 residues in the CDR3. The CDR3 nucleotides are TGTGCCAGCAGTTCCAGTGAGGGGGAGACTAACTATGGCTACACCTTC. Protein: CASSSSEGETNYGYTF.